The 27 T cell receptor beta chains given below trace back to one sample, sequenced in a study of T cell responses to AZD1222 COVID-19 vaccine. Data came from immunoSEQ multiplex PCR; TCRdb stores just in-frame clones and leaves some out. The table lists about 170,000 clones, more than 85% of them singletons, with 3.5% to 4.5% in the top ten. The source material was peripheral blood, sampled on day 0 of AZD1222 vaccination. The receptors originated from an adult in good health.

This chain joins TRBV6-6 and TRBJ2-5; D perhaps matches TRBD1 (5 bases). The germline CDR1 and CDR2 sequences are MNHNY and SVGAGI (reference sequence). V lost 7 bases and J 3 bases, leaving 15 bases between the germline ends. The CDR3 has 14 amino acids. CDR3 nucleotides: TGTGCCAGCACCCCCCAGGGCAGAGAAGAGACCCAGTACTTC. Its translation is CASTPQGREETQYF.

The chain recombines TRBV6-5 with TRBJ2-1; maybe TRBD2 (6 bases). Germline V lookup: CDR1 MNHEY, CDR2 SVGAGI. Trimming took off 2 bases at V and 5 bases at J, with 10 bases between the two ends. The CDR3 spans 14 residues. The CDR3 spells CASSYGGDNNEQFF. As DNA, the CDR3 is TGTGCCAGCAGTTACGGAGGGGATAACAATGAGCAGTTCTTC.

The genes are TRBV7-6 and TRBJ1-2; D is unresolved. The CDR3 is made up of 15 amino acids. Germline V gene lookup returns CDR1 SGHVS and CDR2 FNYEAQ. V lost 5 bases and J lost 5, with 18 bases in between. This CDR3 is CASSTRPGMGYGYTF. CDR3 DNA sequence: TGTGCCAGCAGCACCCGGCCAGGAATGGGATATGGCTACACCTTC.

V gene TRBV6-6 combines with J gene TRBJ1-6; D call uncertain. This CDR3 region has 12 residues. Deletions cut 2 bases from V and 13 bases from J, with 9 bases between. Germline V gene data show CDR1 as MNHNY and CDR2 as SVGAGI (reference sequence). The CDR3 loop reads CASSYGNGPLHF. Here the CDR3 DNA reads TGTGCCAGCAGTTACGGGAACGGCCCCCTCCACTTT.

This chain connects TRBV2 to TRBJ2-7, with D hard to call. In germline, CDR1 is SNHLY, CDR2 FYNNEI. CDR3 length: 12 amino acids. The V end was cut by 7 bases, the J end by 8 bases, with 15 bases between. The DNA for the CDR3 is TGTGCCAGCAAAGAAGATACGATTCAGCAGTACTTC. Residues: CASKEDTIQQYF.

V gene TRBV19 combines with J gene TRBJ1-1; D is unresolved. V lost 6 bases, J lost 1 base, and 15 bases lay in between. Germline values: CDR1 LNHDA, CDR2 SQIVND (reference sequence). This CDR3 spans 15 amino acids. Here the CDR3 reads CASRTGVWGNTEAFF. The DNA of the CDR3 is TGTGCCAGTAGGACCGGCGTTTGGGGGAACACTGAAGCTTTCTTT.

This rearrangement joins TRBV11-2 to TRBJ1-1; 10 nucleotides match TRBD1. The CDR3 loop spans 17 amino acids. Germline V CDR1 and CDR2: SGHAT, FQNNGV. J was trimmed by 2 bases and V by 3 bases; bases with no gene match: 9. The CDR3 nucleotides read TGTGCCAGCAGCTTCGAACAGGACAGGGGGGCCAACACTGAAGCTTTCTTT. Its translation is CASSFEQDRGANTEAFF.

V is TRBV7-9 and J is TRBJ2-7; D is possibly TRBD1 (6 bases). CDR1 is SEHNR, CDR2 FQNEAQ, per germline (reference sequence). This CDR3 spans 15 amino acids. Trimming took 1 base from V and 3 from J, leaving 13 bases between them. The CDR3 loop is CASSLVDRRRYEQYF. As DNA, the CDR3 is TGTGCCAGCAGCTTAGTAGACAGGCGACGCTACGAGCAGTACTTC.

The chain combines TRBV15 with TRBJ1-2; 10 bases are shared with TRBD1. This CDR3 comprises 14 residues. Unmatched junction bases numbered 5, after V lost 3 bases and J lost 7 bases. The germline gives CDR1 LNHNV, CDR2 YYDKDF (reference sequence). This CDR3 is CATSRDRGRSGYTF. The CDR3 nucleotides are TGTGCCACCAGCAGGGACAGGGGGAGAAGTGGCTACACCTTC.

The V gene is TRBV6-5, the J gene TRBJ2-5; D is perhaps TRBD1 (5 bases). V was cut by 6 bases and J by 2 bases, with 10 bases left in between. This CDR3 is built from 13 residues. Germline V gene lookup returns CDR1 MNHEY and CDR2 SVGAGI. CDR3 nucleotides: TGTGCCAGCAGCCCCAACAGGCAAGAGACCCAGTACTTC. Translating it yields CASSPNRQETQYF.

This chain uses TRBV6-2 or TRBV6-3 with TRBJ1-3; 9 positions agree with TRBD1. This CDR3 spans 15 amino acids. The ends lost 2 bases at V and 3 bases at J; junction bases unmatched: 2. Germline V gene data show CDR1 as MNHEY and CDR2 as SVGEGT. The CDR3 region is CASSYTGQGGNTIYF. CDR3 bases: TGTGCCAGCAGTTACACGGGACAGGGTGGAAACACCATATATTTT.

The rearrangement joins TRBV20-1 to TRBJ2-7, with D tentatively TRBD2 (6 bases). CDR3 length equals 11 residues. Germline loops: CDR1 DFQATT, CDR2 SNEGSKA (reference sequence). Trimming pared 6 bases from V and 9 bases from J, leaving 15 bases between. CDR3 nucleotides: TGCAGTGCCTCGGGGGATCGGGGGCAGTACTTC. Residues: CSASGDRGQYF.

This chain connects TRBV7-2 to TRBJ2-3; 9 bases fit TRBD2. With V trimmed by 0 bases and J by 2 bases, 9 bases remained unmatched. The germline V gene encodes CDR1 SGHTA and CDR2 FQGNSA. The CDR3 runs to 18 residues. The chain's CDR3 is CASSLALGLAGNTDTQYF. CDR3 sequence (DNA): TGTGCCAGCAGCTTAGCTCTCGGGCTAGCGGGGAACACAGATACGCAGTATTTT.

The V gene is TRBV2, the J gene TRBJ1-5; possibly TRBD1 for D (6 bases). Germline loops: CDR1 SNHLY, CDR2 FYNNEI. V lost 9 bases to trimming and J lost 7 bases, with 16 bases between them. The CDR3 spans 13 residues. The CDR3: CASHRDTEQPQHF. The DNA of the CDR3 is TGTGCCAGTCACCGGGACACCGAACAGCCCCAGCATTTT.

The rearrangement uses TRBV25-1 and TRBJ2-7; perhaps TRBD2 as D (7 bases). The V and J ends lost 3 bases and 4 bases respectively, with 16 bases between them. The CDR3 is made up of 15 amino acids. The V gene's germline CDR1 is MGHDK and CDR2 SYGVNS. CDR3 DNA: TGTGCCAGCAGTGATCTACAGGGAGGGACGTACGAGCAGTACTTC. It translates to CASSDLQGGTYEQYF.

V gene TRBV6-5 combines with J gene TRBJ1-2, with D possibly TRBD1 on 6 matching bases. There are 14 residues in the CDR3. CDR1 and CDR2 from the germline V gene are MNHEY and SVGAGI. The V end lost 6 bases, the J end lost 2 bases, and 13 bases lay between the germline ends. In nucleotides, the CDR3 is TGTGCCAGCAGCCATCCTGGACAGAACTATGGCTACACCTTC. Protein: CASSHPGQNYGYTF.

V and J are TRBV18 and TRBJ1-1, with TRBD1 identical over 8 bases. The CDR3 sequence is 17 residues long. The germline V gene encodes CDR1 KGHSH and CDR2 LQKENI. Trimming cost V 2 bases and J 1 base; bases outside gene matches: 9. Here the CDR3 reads CASSPTAGGFGNTEAFF. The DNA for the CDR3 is TGTGCCAGCTCACCAACGGCAGGGGGCTTTGGGAACACTGAAGCTTTCTTT.

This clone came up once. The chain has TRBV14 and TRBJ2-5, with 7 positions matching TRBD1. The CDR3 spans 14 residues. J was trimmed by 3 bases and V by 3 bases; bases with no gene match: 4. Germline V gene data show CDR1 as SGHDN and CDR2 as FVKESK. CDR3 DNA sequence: TGTGCCAGCAGCCAGCCCGGGACAGAAGAGACCCAGTACTTC. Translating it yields CASSQPGTEETQYF.

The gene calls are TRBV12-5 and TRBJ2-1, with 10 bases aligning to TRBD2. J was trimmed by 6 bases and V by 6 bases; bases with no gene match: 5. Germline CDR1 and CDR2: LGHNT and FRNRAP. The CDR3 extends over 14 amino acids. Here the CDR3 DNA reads TGTGCTAGTGGCTTTAGCGGGGGGTTCAATGAGCAGTTCTTC. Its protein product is CASGFSGGFNEQFF. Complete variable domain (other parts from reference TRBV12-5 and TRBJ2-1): DARVTQTPRHKVTEMGQEVTMRCQPILGHNTVFWYRQTMMQGLELLAYFRNRAPLDDSGMPKDRFSAEMPDATLATLKIQPSEPRDSAVYFCASGFSGGFNEQFFGPGTRLTVL.

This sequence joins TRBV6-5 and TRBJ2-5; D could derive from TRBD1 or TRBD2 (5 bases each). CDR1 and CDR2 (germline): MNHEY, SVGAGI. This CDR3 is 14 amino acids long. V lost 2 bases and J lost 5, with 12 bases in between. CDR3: CASSYDWGLETQYF. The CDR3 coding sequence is TGTGCCAGCAGTTACGATTGGGGGTTGGAGACCCAGTACTTC.

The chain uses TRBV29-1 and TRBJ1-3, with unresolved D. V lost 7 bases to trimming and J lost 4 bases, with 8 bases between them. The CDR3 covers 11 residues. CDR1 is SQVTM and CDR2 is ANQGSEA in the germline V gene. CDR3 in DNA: TGCAGCGGCTGGTACGGAAACACCATATATTTT. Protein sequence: CSGWYGNTIYF.

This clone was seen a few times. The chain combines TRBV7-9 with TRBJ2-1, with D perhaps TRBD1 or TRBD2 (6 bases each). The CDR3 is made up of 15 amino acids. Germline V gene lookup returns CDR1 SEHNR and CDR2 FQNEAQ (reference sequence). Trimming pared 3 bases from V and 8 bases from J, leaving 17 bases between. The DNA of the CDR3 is TGTGCCAGCAGCTTGGGGGACACGGGGGCTTATGAGCAGTTCTTC. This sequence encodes CASSLGDTGAYEQFF.

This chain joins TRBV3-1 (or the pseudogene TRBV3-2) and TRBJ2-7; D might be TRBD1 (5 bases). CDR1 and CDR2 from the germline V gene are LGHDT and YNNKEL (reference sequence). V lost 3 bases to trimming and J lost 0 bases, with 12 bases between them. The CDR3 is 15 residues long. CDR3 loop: CASSQILDSSYEQYF. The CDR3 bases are TGTGCCAGCAGCCAGATTCTCGACAGCTCCTACGAGCAGTACTTC.

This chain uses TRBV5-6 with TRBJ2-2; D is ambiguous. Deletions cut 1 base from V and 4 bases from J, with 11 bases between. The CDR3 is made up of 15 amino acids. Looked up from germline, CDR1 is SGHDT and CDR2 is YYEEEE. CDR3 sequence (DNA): TGTGCCAGCAGCTTGTTGTGGGGAAGCACCGGGGAGCTGTTTTTT. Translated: CASSLLWGSTGELFF.

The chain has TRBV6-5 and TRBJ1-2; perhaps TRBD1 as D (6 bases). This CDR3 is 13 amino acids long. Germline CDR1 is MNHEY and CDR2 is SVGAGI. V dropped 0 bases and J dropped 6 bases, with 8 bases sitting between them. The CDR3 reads CASSYSGGDGYTF. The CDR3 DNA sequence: TGTGCCAGCAGTTACTCGGGGGGCGATGGCTACACCTTC.

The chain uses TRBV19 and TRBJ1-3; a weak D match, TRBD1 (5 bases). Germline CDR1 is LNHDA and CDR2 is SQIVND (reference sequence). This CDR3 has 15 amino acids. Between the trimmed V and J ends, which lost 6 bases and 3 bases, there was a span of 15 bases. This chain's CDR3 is CASRGRGAVGNTIYF. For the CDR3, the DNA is TGTGCCAGTAGGGGGAGAGGGGCTGTTGGAAACACCATATATTTT.

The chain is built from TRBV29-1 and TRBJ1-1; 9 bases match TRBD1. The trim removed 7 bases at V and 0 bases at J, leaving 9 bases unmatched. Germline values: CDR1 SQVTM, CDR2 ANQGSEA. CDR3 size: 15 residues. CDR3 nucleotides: TGCAGCGCCCGAGGACAGGGGTTGATGAACACTGAAGCTTTCTTT. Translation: CSARGQGLMNTEAFF.